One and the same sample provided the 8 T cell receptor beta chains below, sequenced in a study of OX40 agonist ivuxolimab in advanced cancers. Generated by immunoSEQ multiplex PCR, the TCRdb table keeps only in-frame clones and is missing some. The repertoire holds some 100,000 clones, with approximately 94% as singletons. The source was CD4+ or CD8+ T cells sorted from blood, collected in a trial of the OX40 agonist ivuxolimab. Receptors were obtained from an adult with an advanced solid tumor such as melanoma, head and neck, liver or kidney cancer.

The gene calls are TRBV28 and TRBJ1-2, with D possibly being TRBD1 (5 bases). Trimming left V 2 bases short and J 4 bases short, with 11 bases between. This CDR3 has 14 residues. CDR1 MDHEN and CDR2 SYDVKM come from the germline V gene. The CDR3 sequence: CASSLGRAGYGYTF. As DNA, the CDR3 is TGTGCCAGCAGTTTAGGCAGGGCCGGCTATGGCTACACCTTC.

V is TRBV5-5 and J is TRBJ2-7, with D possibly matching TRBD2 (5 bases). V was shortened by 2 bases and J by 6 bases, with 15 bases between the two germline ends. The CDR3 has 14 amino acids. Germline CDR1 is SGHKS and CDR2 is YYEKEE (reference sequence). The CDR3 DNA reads TGTGCCAGCAGCTTTTCAGGTGAGGACTGCGAGCAGTACTTC. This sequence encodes CASSFSGEDCEQYF.

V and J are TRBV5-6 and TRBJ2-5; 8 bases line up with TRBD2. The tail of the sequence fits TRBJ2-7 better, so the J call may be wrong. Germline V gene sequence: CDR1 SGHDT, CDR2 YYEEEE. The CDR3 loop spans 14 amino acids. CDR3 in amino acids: CASSPGTSLYEQYF. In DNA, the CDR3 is TGTGCCAGCAGCCCCGGGACTAGTCTATACGAGCAGTACTTC.

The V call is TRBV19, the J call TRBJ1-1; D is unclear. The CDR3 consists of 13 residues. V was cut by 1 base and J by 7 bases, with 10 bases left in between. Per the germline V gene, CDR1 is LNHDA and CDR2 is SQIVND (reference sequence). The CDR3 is CASSIVGPDEAFF. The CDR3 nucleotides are TGTGCCAGTAGTATAGTCGGGCCGGATGAAGCTTTCTTT.

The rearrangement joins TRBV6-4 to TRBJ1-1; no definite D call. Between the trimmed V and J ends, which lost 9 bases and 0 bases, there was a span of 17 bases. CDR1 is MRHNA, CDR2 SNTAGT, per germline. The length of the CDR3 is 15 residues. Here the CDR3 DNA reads TGTGCCAGGCTGGGAAAACTTAAAATGAACACTGAAGCTTTCTTT. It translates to CARLGKLKMNTEAFF.

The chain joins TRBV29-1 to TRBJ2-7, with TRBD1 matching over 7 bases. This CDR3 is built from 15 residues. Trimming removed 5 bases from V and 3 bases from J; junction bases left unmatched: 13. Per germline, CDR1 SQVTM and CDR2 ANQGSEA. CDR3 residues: CSVIHTGTEDYEQYF. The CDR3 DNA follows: TGCAGCGTTATACACACCGGGACAGAAGACTACGAGCAGTACTTC.

CDR3 loop: CASRINQGAHGYTF. The DNA of the CDR3 is TGTGCCAGCAGGATAAATCAGGGGGCCCATGGCTACACCTTC. The V and J genes are TRBV6-5 and TRBJ1-2; TRBD1 aligns across 8 bases. Germline V gene lookup returns CDR1 MNHEY and CDR2 SVGAGI. Trimming took 6 bases from V and 6 from J; bases not matched to a gene: 9. The length of the CDR3 is 14 residues.

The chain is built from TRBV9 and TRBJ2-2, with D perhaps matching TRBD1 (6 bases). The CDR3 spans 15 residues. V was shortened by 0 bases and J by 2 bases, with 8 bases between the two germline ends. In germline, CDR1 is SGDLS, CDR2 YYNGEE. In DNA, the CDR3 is TGTGCCAGCAGCGTAGAGGACAGCAACACCGGGGAGCTGTTTTTT. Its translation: CASSVEDSNTGELFF.